The clone carrying this T cell receptor (beta chain) was recorded a few times. Its specificity is unknown. No patient escaped relapse after autologous stem cell transplantation, and brentuximab vedotin exposure varied. Assay: immunoSEQ multiplex PCR; the TCRdb copy retains only in-frame clones and omits some. The data show some 64,000 clones, with approximately 89% seen just once and approximately 12% held by the top ten. The data were taken from a study of PD-1 blockade in classical Hodgkin lymphoma. Study-level points and caveats: Newly diagnosed patients and complete responders had comparable diversity at baseline. Causes of the repertoire differences remain undefined, possibly disease activity or prior therapy. In CD4+ cells, TCR diversity went up significantly by C4D1, but in CD8+ cells it did not.

CDR1 is MDHEN, CDR2 SYDVKM, per germline. The CDR3 sequence is 13 residues long. V was shortened by 9 bases and J by 1 base, with 12 bases between the two germline ends. The sequence derives from a human donor with classical Hodgkin lymphoma. J is TRBJ1-2 and V is TRBV28; weak D call: TRBD1 (6 bases). This specimen consisted of peripheral blood mononuclear cells (PBMCs), obtained at baseline. CDR3 region: CASDRTNNYGYTF. CDR3 sequence (DNA): TGTGCCAGTGACAGGACTAATAACTATGGCTACACCTTC.